This T cell receptor beta chain was identified during a study of blood T cells in healthy people across ages. The CDR3 loop spans 13 amino acids. CDR1 and CDR2 from the germline V gene are SGHRS and YFSETQ. In the case of this clonotype: Germline is not matched at one junction end, which may reflect a read error.

PCR was performed a second time for about 7 to 12 cycles using a sample-barcoded 5' primer and a J-beta primer mix. Each cDNA was tagged by a template-switch adaptor containing 12 random nucleotides. Using its own MiXCR run on the 5' RACE reads, TCRdb lists one record per CDR3 protein. The sample lists approximately 2,000,000 distinct CDR3 sequences, 39% occurring once. The chain has TRBV5-1 and TRBJ2-5, with 7 nucleotides matching TRBD2. Input material: blood. The receptor comes from a human donor in good health. The chain's CDR3 is CACSLGLKETQYF. Here the CDR3 DNA reads TGCGCCTGCAGCTTGGGACTAAAAGAGACCCAGTACTTC. The variable domain in full, with the rest retrieved from reference TRBV5-1 and TRBJ2-5, is KAGVTQTPRYLIKTRGQQVTLSCSPISGHRSVSWYQQTPGQGLQFLFEYFSETQRNKGNFPGRFSGRQFSNSRSEMNVSTLELGDSALYLCACSLGLKETQYFGPGTRLLVL.